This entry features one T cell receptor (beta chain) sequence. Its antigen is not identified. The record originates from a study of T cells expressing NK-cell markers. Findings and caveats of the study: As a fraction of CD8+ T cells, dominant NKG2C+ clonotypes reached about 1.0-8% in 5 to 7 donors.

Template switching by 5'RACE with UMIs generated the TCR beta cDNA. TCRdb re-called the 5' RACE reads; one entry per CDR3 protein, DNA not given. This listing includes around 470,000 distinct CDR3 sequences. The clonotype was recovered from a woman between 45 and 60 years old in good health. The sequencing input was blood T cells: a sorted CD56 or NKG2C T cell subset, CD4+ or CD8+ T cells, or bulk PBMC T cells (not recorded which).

CDR3: CASSQEWENEQYF. This chain connects TRBV4-1 to TRBJ2-7; checking the TCRdb D call of TRBD2 is not possible without DNA. This CDR3 is built from 13 residues. Germline V gives CDR1 MGHRA, CDR2 YSYEKL.